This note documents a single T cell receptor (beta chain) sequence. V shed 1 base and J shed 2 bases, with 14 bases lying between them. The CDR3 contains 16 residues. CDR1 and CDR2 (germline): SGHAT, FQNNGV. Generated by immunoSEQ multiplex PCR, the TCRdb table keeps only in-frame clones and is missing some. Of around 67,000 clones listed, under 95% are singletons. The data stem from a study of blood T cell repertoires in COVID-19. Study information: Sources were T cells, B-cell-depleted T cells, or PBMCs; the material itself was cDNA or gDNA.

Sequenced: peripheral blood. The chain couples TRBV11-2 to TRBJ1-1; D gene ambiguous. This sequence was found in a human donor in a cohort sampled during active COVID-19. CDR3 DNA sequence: TGTGCCAGCAGCTTAGCTCGGCAGGTGCGTAACACTGAAGCTTTCTTT. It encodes CASSLARQVRNTEAFF.